This T cell receptor beta chain was sequenced in a study of blood T cell repertoires in COVID-19. Germline assignment: CDR1 MNHEY and CDR2 SMNVEV (reference sequence). V shed 8 bases and J 3 bases; nucleotides not matched to a gene: 14. There are 16 residues in the CDR3. Original analysis: Nucleated cell number was recorded as an estimate derived from reference gene primer amplification. The protocol was immunoSEQ multiplex PCR, while the TCRdb copy is restricted to in-frame clones and leaves out a portion. The V and J calls and clone size were taken over from that table, and D and trimming were inferred from the DNA. The sample lists 140,000 to 150,000 clones, over 70% occurring once.

Sample: peripheral blood. This sequence joins TRBV27 and TRBJ2-7; TRBD1 agrees at 9 bases. The clonotype comes from a woman aged 60 to 75 with acute or convalescent COVID-19. CDR3 sequence (DNA): TGTGCCAGCCTAGGTACGAGGGACAGGGTAGGCTACGAGCAGTACTTC. Translated: CASLGTRDRVGYEQYF.